These 9 T cell receptor beta chains originate from one sample sequenced in a study of T cells in Graves' hyperthyroidism and ophthalmopathy. TCR beta CDR3 sequences were amplified from RNA transcripts. RT-PCR in the first round (using the HTBI primer set) targeted the TCR CDR3. TCRdb re-called the multiplex PCR reads with MiXCR, one entry per CDR3 protein. The sample holds 470,000 or so distinct CDR3 sequences, about 20% seen once. The sequencing input was blood. The origin of the receptors is a man in his late teens or twenties with Graves' hyperthyroidism.

This clonotype was seen at least ten times. The chain is built from TRBV28 and TRBJ1-1; unclear D gene. V was clipped by 6 bases and J by 2 bases, with 13 bases between them. Germline V lookup: CDR1 MDHEN, CDR2 SYDVKM. This CDR3 is 14 amino acids long. DNA for the CDR3: TGTGCCAGCAGATCGGCACAGACCAACACTGAAGCTTTCTTT. This sequence encodes CASRSAQTNTEAFF.

There are many counts of this clonotype. V gene TRBV2 combines with J gene TRBJ1-1; no firm D call. Trimming cost V 5 bases and J 4 bases, with 17 bases left between them. The CDR3 spans 15 residues. The germline V gene encodes CDR1 SNHLY and CDR2 FYNNEI. DNA of the CDR3: TGTGCCAGCAGTCCCCTCGGATGGGTGGGCACTGAAGCTTTCTTT. This encodes CASSPLGWVGTEAFF.

This clonotype occurred many times. The chain recombines TRBV7-8 with TRBJ1-2; D perhaps matches TRBD1 (6 bases). CDR1 is SGHVS, CDR2 FQNEAQ, per germline. The CDR3 consists of 14 residues. V was shortened by 5 bases and J by 4 bases, with 14 bases between the two germline ends. This CDR3 reads CASSHRDIAYGYTF. DNA for the CDR3: TGTGCCAGCAGCCACCGGGACATCGCCTATGGCTACACCTTC.

V usage is TRBV5-6 and J usage is TRBJ1-1, with D perhaps TRBD1 (6 bases). Trimming cost V 3 bases and J 0 bases, with 18 bases left between them. Germline V gene sequence: CDR1 SGHDT, CDR2 YYEEEE. This CDR3 comprises 17 residues. The CDR3 sequence: CASSSLTETGLNTEAFF. CDR3 bases: TGTGCCAGCAGCTCTCTGACCGAGACAGGATTGAACACTGAAGCTTTCTTT.

This chain uses TRBV5-1 with TRBJ2-7, with D uncertain. CDR1 SGHRS and CDR2 YFSETQ come from the germline V gene. The CDR3 extends over 13 amino acids. V lost 4 bases, J lost 3 bases, and 11 bases lay in between. The CDR3 region has the DNA TGCGCCAGCAGCAGAGGACCCGACTACGAGCAGTACTTC. The encoded protein is CASSRGPDYEQYF.

Ten or more counts support this clonotype. V usage is TRBV6-5 and J usage is TRBJ1-2; 7 positions match TRBD1. J lost 2 bases, V lost 5 bases, and 11 bases had no gene match. Germline CDR1 reads MNHEY; CDR2 reads SVGAGI. The CDR3 covers 16 residues. CDR3 amino acids: CASSLFRQGANYGYTF. DNA of the CDR3: TGTGCCAGCAGTCTCTTTCGACAGGGCGCGAACTATGGCTACACCTTC.

Many counts were recorded for this clonotype. The V and J genes are TRBV20-1 and TRBJ1-1; a weak D match, TRBD1 (5 bases). This CDR3 spans 14 amino acids. V lost 3 bases and J 7 bases, leaving 18 bases between the germline ends. Germline CDR1 DFQATT, CDR2 SNEGSKA (reference sequence). CDR3 amino acids: CSARGFRGAYEAFF. As DNA, the CDR3 is TGCAGTGCTAGGGGGTTCCGAGGGGCCTATGAAGCTTTCTTT.

The chain recombines TRBV6-1 with TRBJ2-7, with D possibly matching TRBD1 (5 bases). Germline V CDR1 and CDR2: MNHNS, SASEGT. Trimming cost V 6 bases and J 5 bases, with 14 bases left between them. The CDR3 consists of 13 residues. The CDR3 coding sequence is TGTGCCAGCAGCTCCCACCAGGGCGACGAGCAGTACTTC. Translation: CASSSHQGDEQYF.

Comment on this clonotype: This could be a read error, since a much larger clone is one nucleotide away. The chain combines TRBV6-1 with TRBJ2-2, with TRBD2 matching 10 bases. This CDR3 spans 17 amino acids. V was pared by 4 bases and J by 4 bases, with 9 bases of the junction left unmatched. The germline gives CDR1 MNHNS, CDR2 SASEGT. The CDR3 DNA is TGTGCCAGCAGTGGGCTAGCGGGGGTGCCGAGCACCGGGGAGCTGTTTTTT. Translated, it gives CASSGLAGVPSTGELFF.